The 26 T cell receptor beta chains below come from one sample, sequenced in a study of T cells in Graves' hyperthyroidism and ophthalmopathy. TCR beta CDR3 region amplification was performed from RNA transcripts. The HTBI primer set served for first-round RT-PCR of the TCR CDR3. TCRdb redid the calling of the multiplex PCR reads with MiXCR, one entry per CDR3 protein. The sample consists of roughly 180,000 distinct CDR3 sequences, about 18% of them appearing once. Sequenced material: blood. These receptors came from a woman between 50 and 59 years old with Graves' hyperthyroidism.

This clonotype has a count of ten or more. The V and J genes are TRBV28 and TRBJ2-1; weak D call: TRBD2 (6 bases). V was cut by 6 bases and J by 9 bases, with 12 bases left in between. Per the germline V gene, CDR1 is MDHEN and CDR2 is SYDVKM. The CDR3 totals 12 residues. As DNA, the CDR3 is TGTGCCAGCAGGTCCGGGACTGGTGAGCAGTTCTTC. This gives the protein CASRSGTGEQFF.

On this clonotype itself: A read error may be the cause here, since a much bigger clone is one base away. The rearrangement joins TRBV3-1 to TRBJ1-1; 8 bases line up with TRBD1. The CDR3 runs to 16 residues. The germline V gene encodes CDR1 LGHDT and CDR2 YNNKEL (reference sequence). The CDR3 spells CTSSPGQGMLGTEAFF. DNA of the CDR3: TGTACCAGCAGCCCCGGACAGGGTATGTTGGGTACTGAAGCTTTCTTT. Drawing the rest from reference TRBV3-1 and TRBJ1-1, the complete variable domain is DTAVSQTPKYLVTQMGNDKSIKCEQNLGHDTMYWYKQDSKKFLKIMFSYNNKELIINETVPNRFSPKSPDKAHLNLHINSLELGDSAVYFCTSSPGQGMLGTEAFFGQGTRLTVV.

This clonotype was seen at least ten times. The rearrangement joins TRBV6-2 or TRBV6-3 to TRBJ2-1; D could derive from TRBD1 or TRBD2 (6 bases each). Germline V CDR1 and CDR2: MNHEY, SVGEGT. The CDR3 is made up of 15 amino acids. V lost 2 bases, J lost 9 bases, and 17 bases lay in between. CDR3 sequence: CASSYQGGARGEQFF. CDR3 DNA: TGTGCCAGCAGTTACCAAGGAGGGGCCAGGGGTGAGCAGTTCTTC.

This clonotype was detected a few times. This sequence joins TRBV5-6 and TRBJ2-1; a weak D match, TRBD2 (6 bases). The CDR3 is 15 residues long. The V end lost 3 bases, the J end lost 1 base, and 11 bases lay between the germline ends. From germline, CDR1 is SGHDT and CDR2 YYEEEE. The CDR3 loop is CASSWRDGSYNEQFF. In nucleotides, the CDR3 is TGTGCCAGCAGCTGGAGGGACGGGTCCTACAATGAGCAGTTCTTC.

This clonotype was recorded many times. The CDR3: CSVGGGHGYTF. In DNA, the CDR3 is TGCAGCGTTGGGGGGGGTCATGGCTACACCTTC. The genes are TRBV29-1 and TRBJ1-2, with a tentative D call TRBD1 (5 bases). The CDR3 spans 11 residues. Germline values: CDR1 SQVTM, CDR2 ANQGSEA. Deletions cut 4 bases from V and 6 bases from J, with 9 bases between.

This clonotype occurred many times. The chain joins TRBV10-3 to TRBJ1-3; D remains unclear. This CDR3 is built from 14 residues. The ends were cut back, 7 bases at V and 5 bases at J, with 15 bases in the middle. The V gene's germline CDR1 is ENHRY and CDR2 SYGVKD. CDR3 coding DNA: TGTGCCATCAAAACGATGGGAGGGAGAAACACCATATATTTT. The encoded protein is CAIKTMGGRNTIYF.

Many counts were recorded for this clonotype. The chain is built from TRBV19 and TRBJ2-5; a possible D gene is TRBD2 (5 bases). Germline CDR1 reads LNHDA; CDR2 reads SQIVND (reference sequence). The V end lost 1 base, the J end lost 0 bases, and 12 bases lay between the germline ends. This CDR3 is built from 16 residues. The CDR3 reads CASSIGTAAYQETQYF. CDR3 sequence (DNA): TGTGCCAGTAGTATAGGAACAGCGGCTTACCAAGAGACCCAGTACTTC.

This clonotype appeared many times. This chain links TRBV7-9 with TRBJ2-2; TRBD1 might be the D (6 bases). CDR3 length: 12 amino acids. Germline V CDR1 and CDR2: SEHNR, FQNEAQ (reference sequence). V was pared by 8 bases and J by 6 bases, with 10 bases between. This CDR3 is CASAQGSGELFF. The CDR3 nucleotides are TGTGCCAGCGCACAGGGTTCCGGGGAGCTGTTTTTT.

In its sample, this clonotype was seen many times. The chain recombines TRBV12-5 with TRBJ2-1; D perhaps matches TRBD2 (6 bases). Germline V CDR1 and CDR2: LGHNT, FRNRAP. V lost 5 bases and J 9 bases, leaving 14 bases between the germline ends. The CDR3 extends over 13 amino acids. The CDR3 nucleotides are TGTGCTAGTGGTGCCGAGGTTAGCGGTGAGCAGTTCTTC. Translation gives CASGAEVSGEQFF.

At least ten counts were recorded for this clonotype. CDR3 coding DNA: TGTGCCAGCAGCTTAGACAGGGGGTTTAATTCACCCCTCCACTTT. This encodes CASSLDRGFNSPLHF. The chain links TRBV11-2 to TRBJ1-6, with 7 bases lining up with TRBD1. V lost 0 bases and J lost 6; bases outside the gene matches: 2. This CDR3 region has 15 residues. Germline-derived CDR1 and CDR2 are SGHAT and FQNNGV.

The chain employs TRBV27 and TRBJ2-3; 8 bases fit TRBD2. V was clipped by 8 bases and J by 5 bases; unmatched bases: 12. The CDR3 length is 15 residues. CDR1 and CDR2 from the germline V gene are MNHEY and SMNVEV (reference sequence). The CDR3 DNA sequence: TGTGCCAGCTCTTCTTGGGACGGGGGGGGAGATACGCAGTATTTT. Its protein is CASSSWDGGGDTQYF.

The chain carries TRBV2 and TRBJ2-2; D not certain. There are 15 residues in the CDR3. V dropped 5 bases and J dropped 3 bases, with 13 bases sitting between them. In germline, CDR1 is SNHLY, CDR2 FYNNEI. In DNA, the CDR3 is TGTGCCAGCAGTAGGACGTCACCTCACACCGGGGAGCTGTTTTTT. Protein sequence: CASSRTSPHTGELFF.

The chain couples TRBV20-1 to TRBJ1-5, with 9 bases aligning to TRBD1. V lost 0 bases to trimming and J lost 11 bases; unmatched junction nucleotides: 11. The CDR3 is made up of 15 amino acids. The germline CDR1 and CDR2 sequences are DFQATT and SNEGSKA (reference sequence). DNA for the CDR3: TGCAGTGCTAGAGACCCCGGGACAGGGTTTAGGACCCAGCATTTT. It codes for CSARDPGTGFRTQHF.

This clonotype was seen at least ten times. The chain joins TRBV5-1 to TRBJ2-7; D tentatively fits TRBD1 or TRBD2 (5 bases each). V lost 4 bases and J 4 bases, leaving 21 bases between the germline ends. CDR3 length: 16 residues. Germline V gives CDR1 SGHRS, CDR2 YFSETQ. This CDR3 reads CASSPGFGGGSYEQYF. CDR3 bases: TGCGCCAGCAGCCCAGGGTTTGGCGGAGGATCTTACGAGCAGTACTTC. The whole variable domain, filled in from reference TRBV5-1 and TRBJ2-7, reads KAGVTQTPRYLIKTRGQQVTLSCSPISGHRSVSWYQQTPGQGLQFLFEYFSETQRNKGNFPGRFSGRQFSNSRSEMNVSTLELGDSALYLCASSPGFGGGSYEQYFGPGTRLTVT.

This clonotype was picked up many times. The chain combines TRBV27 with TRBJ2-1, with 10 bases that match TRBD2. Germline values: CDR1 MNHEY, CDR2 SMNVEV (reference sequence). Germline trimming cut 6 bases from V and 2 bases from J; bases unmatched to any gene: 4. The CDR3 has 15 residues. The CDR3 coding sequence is TGTGCCAGCAGCCTTAGCGGGGGGACCTACAATGAGCAGTTCTTC. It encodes CASSLSGGTYNEQFF.

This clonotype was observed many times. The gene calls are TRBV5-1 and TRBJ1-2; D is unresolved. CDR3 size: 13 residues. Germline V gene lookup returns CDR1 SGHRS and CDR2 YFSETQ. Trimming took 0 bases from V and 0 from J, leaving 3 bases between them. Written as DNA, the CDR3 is TGCGCCAGCAGCTTGGGTCCTAACTATGGCTACACCTTC. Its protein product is CASSLGPNYGYTF.

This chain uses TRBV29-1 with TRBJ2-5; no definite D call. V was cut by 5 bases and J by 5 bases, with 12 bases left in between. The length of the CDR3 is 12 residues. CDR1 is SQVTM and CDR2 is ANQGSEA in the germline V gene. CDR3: CSVWSPAETQYF. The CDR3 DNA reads TGCAGCGTTTGGTCGCCGGCGGAGACCCAGTACTTC.

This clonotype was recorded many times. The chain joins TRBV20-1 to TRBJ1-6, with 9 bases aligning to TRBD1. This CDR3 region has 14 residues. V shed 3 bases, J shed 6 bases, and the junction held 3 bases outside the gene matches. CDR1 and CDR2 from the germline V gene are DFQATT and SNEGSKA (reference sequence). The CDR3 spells CSASLTGGNSPLHF. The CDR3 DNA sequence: TGCAGTGCTAGTCTGACAGGGGGTAATTCACCCCTCCACTTT.

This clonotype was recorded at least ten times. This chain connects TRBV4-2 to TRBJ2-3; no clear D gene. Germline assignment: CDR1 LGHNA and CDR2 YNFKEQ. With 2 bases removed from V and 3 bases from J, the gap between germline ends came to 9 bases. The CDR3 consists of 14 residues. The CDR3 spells CASSQSGNTDTQYF. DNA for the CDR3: TGTGCCAGCAGCCAATCTGGGAATACAGATACGCAGTATTTT.

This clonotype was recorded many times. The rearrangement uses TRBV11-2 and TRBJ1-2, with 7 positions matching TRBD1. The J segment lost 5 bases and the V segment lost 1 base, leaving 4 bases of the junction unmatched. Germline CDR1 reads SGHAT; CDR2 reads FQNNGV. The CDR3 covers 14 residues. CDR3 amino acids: CASSLVGTDYGYTF. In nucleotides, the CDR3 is TGTGCCAGCAGCTTAGTTGGGACAGATTATGGCTACACCTTC.

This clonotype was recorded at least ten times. This chain's CDR3 is CASSLALGTDFYGYTF. CDR3 bases: TGTGCCAGCAGTCTTGCGTTGGGGACGGATTTTTATGGCTACACCTTC. The chain recombines TRBV27 with TRBJ1-2; tentatively, D is TRBD1 (5 bases). Between the trimmed V and J ends, which lost 5 bases and 5 bases, there was a span of 21 bases. The germline gives CDR1 MNHEY, CDR2 SMNVEV (reference sequence). CDR3 size: 16 residues.

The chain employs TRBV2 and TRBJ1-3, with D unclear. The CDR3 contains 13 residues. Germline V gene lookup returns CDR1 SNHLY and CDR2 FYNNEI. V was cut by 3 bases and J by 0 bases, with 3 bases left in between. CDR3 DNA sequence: TGTGCCAGCAGTGAGGTCTCTGGAAACACCATATATTTT. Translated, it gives CASSEVSGNTIYF.

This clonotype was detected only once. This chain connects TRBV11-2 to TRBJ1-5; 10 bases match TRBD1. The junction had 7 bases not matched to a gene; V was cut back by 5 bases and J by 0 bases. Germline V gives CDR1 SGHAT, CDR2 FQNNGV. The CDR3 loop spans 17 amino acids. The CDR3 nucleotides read TGTGCCAGCAGCCCAGGGACAGGGGCGTATAGCAATCAGCCCCAGCATTTT. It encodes CASSPGTGAYSNQPQHF. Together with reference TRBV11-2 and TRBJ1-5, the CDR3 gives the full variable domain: EAGVAQSPRYKIIEKRQSVAFWCNPISGHATLYWYQQILGQGPKLLIQFQNNGVVDDSQLPKDRFSAERLKGVDSTLKIQPAKLEDSAVYLCASSPGTGAYSNQPQHFGDGTRLSIL.

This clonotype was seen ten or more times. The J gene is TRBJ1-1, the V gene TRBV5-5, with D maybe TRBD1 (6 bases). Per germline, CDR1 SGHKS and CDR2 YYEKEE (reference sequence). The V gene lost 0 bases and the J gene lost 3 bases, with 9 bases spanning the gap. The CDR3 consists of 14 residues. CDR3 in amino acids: CASSLDREYTEAFF. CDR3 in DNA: TGTGCCAGCAGCTTGGACAGGGAGTACACTGAAGCTTTCTTT.

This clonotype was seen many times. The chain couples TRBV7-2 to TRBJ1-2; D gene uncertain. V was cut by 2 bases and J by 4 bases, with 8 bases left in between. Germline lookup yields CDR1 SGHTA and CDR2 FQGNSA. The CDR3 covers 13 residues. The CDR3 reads CASSLKGIYGYTF. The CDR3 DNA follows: TGTGCCAGCAGCTTAAAGGGTATCTATGGCTACACCTTC.

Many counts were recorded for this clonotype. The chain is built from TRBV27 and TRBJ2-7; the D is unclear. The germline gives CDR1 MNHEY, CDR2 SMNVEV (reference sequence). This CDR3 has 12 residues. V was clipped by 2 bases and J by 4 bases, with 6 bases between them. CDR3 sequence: CASSLLNYEQYF. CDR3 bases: TGTGCCAGCAGTTTACTCAATTACGAGCAGTACTTC.